The TCR beta chain described here comes from a study of shared clonotypes between healthy human individuals. Naive CD8 populations comprised CD45RO-negative cells positively selected for CCR7, excluding terminally differentiated effector memory CD45RA+ cells. The CDR3 is 16 residues long. Germline V lookup: CDR1 SEHNR, CDR2 FQNEAQ (reference sequence). V shed 5 bases and J 0 bases; nucleotides not matched to a gene: 6. Whole-study findings and limits: When naive CD4 clonotypes were compared across a few donors, approximately 5% were shared.

In the case of this clone: Antigen: not known.

The assay was run at deep level. Clones were sequenced by immunoSEQ multiplex PCR, and TCRdb holds only the in-frame ones, with some missing. This sample yields about 2.1 million clones, of which just over 90% are seen a single time; 1.5% to 2% belongs to the top ten. This chain joins TRBV7-9 and TRBJ2-4; 8 nucleotides line up with TRBD1. The receptor was isolated from a man in his late teens or twenties in good health. Some clones in this sample may be carry-over from other donors' samples. The sequenced sample was naive CD8+ T cells from PBMCs. The CDR3 bases are TGTGCCAGCAGCCCCGGGACAGGAGAAGCCAAAAACATTCAGTACTTC. Encoded protein: CASSPGTGEAKNIQYF.